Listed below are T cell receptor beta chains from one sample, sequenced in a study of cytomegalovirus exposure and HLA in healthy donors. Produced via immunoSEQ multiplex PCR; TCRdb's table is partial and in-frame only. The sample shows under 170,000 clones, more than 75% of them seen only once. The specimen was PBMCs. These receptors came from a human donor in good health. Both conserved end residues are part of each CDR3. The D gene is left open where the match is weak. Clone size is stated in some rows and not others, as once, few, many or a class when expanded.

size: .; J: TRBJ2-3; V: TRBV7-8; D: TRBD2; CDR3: CASSSLGLAEDTQYF; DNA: TGTGCCAGCAGCTCCTTAGGACTAGCGGAAGATACGCAGTATTTT
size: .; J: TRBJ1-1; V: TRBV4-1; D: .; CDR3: CASSQPQGNTEAFF; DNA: TGCGCCAGCAGCCAACCACAGGGCAACACTGAAGCTTTCTTT
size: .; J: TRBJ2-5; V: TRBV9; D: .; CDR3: CASSVGLRFQETQYF; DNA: TGTGCCAGCAGCGTAGGGTTGCGGTTCCAAGAGACCCAGTACTTC
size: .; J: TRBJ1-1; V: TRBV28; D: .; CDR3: CASSIPQGRNTEAFF; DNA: TGTGCCAGCAGTATACCCCAGGGGCGGAACACTGAAGCTTTCTTT
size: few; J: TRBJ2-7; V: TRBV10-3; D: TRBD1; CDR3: CAIRGQLLGEQYF; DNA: TGTGCCATCCGGGGACAGTTGCTGGGCGAGCAGTACTTC
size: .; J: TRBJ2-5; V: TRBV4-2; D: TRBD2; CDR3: CASSQAQNPRGGETQYF; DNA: TGTGCCAGCAGCCAAGCCCAGAACCCCCGGGGGGGCGAGACCCAGTACTTC
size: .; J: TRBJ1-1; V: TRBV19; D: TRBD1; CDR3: CASSTDRVDTEAFF; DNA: TGTGCCAGTAGTACAGACAGGGTGGACACTGAAGCTTTCTTT
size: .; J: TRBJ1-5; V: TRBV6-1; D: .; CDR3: CASRGWTAGSQPQHF; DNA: TGTGCCAGCAGGGGATGGACAGCCGGTAGTCAGCCCCAGCATTTT
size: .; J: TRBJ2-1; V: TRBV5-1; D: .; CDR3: CASSLPLAHNEQFF; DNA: TGCGCCAGCAGCTTACCACTAGCCCACAATGAGCAGTTCTTC
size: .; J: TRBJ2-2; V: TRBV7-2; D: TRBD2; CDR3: CASSDLAGGYTGELFF; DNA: TGTGCCAGCAGCGACCTAGCGGGGGGGTACACCGGGGAGCTGTTTTTT
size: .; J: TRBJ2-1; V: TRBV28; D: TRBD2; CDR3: CASSLSSWAGGSNNEQFF; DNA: TGTGCCAGCAGTTTATCGTCCTGGGCGGGAGGCTCAAACAATGAGCAGTTCTTC
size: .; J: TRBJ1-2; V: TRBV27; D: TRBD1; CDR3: CASSLYRTGAGGYTF; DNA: TGTGCCAGCAGTCTCTACCGGACAGGGGCGGGCGGCTACACCTTC
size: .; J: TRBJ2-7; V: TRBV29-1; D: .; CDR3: CSVIPGCSYEQYF; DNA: TGCAGCGTCATCCCGGGGTGCTCCTACGAGCAGTACTTC
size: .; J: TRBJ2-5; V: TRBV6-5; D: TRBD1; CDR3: CASIPTGGLETQYF; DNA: TGTGCCAGCATTCCAACAGGGGGTTTGGAGACCCAGTACTTC
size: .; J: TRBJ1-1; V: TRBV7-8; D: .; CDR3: CASSQSRGGNTEAFF; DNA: TGTGCCAGCAGCCAGTCTAGGGGAGGGAACACTGAAGCTTTCTTT
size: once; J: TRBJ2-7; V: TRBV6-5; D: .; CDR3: CASSPGTPSYEQYF; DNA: TGTGCCAGCAGTCCCGGGACTCCCTCCTACGAGCAGTACTTC
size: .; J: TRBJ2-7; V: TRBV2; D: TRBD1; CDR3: CASSSTGLYEQYF; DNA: TGTGCCAGCAGTTCGACAGGGTTGTACGAGCAGTACTTC
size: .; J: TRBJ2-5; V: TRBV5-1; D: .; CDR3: CASTAGGVRETQYF; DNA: TGCGCCAGCACCGCCGGCGGGGTTCGAGAGACCCAGTACTTC
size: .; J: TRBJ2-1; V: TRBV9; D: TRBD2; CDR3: CASSVIAGTLNEQFF; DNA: TGTGCCAGCAGCGTAATAGCGGGAACCCTCAATGAGCAGTTCTTC
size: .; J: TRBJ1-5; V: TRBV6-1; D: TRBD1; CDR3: CASSARQGGNQPQHF; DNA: TGTGCCAGCAGTGCTCGACAGGGAGGTAATCAGCCCCAGCATTTT
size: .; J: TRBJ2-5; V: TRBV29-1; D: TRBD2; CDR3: CSVTSGSWETQYF; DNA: TGCAGCGTGACTAGCGGGAGCTGGGAGACCCAGTACTTC
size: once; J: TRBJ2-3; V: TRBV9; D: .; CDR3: CASSVGNSGDTQYF; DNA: TGTGCCAGCAGCGTAGGAAATAGCGGAGATACGCAGTATTTT
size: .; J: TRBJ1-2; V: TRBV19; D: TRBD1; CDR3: CASSTGANGYTF; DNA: TGTGCCAGTAGCACAGGGGCGAATGGCTACACCTTC
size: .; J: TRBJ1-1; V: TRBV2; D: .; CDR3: CASSLLPMGRGAFF; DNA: TGTGCCAGCAGCCTACTACCGATGGGGCGAGGTGCTTTCTTT
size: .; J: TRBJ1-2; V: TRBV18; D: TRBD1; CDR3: CASSRDRVDGYTF; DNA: TGTGCCAGCTCCCGAGACAGGGTGGATGGCTACACCTTC
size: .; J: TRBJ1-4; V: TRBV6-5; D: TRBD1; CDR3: CASSARQGVLEKLFF; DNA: TGTGCCAGCAGTGCGAGACAGGGGGTGCTTGAAAAACTGTTTTTT
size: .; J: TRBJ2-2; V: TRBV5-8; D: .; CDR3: CASSLGGVRELFF; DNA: TGTGCCAGCAGCTTGGGGGGGGTCCGGGAGCTGTTTTTT
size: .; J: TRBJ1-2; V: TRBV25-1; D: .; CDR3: CASSEELAGADYGYTF; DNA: TGTGCCAGCAGTGAAGAACTCGCAGGGGCCGACTATGGCTACACCTTC
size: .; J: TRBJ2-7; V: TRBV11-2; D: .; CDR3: CASSLGTTRYEQYF; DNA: TGTGCCAGCAGCTTAGGAACAACCAGATACGAGCAGTACTTC
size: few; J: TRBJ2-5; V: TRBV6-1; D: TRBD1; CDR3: CATQRTGGSSETQYF; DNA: TGTGCCACCCAGAGGACAGGGGGCAGTTCGGAGACCCAGTACTTC
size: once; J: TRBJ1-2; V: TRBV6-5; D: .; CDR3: CASSYYPGGESGYTF; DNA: TGTGCCAGCAGTTACTATCCCGGGGGAGAGAGTGGCTACACCTTC
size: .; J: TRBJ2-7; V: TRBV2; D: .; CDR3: CASNRQAPGEQYF; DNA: TGTGCCAGCAACAGACAGGCGCCGGGCGAGCAGTACTTC
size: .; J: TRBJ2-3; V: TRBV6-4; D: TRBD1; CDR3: CASSEDRGRTDTQYF; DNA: TGTGCCAGCAGCGAGGACAGGGGGCGGACAGATACGCAGTATTTT
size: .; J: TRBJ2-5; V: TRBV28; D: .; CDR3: CASSLGRAGRRETQYF; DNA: TGTGCCAGCAGTTTAGGACGGGCAGGGAGGAGAGAGACCCAGTACTTC
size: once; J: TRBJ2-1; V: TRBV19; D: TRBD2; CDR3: CASEVQYSGGYNEQFF; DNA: TGTGCCAGTGAAGTCCAATATAGCGGGGGGTACAATGAGCAGTTCTTC
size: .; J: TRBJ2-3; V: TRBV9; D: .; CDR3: CASSVGDYLNTDTQYF; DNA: TGTGCCAGCAGCGTAGGAGACTACCTAAACACAGATACGCAGTATTTT
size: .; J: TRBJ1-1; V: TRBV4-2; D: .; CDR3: CASSQVDREAFF; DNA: TGTGCCAGCAGCCAAGTAGACAGAGAAGCTTTCTTT
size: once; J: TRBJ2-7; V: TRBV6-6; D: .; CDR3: CASSDTSPPEQYF; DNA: TGTGCCAGCAGTGATACTTCTCCACCCGAGCAGTACTTC
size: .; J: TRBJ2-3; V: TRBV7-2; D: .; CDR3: CASSLAKGGTLTDTQYF; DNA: TGTGCCAGCAGCTTAGCGAAGGGCGGGACCCTCACAGATACGCAGTATTTT
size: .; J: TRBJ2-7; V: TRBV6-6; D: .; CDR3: CASSYLKASYEQYF; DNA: TGTGCCAGCAGTTACCTTAAAGCCTCCTACGAGCAGTACTTC
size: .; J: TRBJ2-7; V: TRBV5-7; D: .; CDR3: CASSLAGPYFEQYF; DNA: TGTGCCAGCAGCTTAGCTGGGCCCTACTTTGAGCAGTACTTC
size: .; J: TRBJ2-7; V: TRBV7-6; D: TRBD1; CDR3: CASSHGQGITYEQYF; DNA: TGTGCCAGCAGCCACGGACAGGGGATAACCTACGAGCAGTACTTC
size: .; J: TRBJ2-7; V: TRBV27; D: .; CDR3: CASSLEGGSYEQYF; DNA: TGTGCCAGCAGTCTCGAGGGCGGCTCCTACGAGCAGTACTTC
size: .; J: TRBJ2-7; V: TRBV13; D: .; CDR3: CASSLTGEKLYEQYF; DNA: TGTGCCAGCAGCCTCACCGGGGAGAAGCTGTACGAGCAGTACTTC
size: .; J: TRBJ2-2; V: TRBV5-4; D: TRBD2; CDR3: CASSLRASGRSFGELFF; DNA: TGTGCCAGCAGCTTGAGGGCCAGCGGGAGAAGTTTCGGGGAGCTGTTTTTT
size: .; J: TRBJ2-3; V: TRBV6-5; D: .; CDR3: CASSQAVGTDTQYF; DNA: TGTGCCAGCAGCCAAGCGGTAGGCACAGATACGCAGTATTTT
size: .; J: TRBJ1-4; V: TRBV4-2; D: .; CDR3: CASSPRGGDGGEKLFF; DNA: TGTGCCAGCAGCCCCAGAGGCGGGGATGGGGGTGAAAAACTGTTTTTT
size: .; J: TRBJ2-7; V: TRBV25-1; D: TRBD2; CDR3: CASLSGGTYEQYF; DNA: TGTGCCAGCCTGAGCGGGGGGACCTACGAGCAGTACTTC
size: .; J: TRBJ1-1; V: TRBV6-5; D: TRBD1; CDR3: CASSGQVKNTEAFF; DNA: TGTGCCAGCAGTGGACAGGTTAAGAACACTGAAGCTTTCTTT
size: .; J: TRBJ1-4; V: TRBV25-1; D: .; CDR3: CASSDRAGRAANEKLFF; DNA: TGTGCCAGCAGTGATCGGGCGGGGAGGGCTGCTAATGAAAAACTGTTTTTT
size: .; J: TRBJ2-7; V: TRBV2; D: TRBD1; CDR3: CASRTGASYEQYF; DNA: TGTGCCAGCAGGACAGGGGCGAGCTACGAGCAGTACTTC
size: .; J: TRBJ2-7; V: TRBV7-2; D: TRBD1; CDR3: CASSLVWGQEVPFSYEQYF; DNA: TGTGCCAGCAGCTTAGTATGGGGACAGGAGGTCCCCTTCTCCTACGAGCAGTACTTC
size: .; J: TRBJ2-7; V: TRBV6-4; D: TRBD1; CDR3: CASSGTGNYEQYF; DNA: TGTGCCAGCAGTGGGACAGGGAACTACGAGCAGTACTTC
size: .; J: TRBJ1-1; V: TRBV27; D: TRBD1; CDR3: CASSLISTGVHTEAFF; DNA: TGTGCCAGCAGTTTAATATCCACAGGGGTCCACACTGAAGCTTTCTTT
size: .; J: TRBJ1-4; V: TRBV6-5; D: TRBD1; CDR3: CASSPYRGTNEKLFF; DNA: TGTGCCAGCAGCCCGTACAGGGGCACTAATGAAAAACTGTTTTTT